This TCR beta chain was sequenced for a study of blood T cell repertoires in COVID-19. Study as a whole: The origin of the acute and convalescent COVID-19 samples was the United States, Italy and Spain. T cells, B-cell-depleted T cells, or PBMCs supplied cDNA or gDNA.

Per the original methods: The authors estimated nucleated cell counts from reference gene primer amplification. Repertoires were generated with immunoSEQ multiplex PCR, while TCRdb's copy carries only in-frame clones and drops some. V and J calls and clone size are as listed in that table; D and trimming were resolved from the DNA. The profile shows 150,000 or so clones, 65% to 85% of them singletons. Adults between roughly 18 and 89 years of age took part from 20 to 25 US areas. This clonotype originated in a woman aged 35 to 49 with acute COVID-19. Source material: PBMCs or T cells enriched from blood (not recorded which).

The CDR3 region is CASSNTGLTEAFF. DNA of the CDR3: TGTGCCAGCAGCAATACAGGGTTAACTGAAGCTTTCTTT. The chain is built from TRBV25-1 and TRBJ1-1; D possibly corresponds to TRBD1 (6 bases). The CDR3 spans 13 residues. Germline V CDR1 and CDR2: MGHDK, SYGVNS. V lost 6 bases and J lost 5, with 13 bases in between.